A single sample gave rise to the 12 T cell receptor beta chains below, sequenced in a study of PD-1 blockade in mismatch repair-deficient tumors. Only in-frame clones appear in the TCRdb table, and some are missing; sequencing was by immunoSEQ multiplex PCR. The data show 120,000 or so clones, around 86% seen once. The material sequenced was peripheral blood, taken 44 weeks after starting pembrolizumab. These receptors all stem from an adult with mismatch repair-deficient cancer.

This sequence joins TRBV11-2 and TRBJ1-2; no clear D gene. Germline V gene lookup returns CDR1 SGHAT and CDR2 FQNNGV. CDR3 size: 17 residues. Between the trimmed V and J ends, which lost 5 bases and 6 bases, there was a span of 25 bases. Here the CDR3 reads CASSHYLRMKWNHGYTF. The CDR3 DNA is TGTGCCAGCAGCCATTATTTGAGAATGAAATGGAATCATGGCTACACCTTC.

In DNA, the CDR3 is TGTGCCAGCAGTTTATCGACAGGCCTTCTCGCCTACGAGCAGTACTTC. This encodes CASSLSTGLLAYEQYF. The genes are TRBV27 and TRBJ2-7; D perhaps matches TRBD1 (6 bases). CDR1 MNHEY and CDR2 SMNVEV come from the germline V gene (reference sequence). The CDR3 sequence is 16 residues long. Trimming cost V 0 bases and J 2 bases, with 14 bases left between them.

A note on this clone: Relative to the germline gene, one junction end is altered; a read error may explain this. This chain uses TRBV11-3 with TRBJ2-5; 7 nucleotides line up with TRBD1. This CDR3 has 14 residues. Per the germline V gene, CDR1 is SGHNT and CDR2 is YENEEA. CDR3 nucleotides: TGTGCCGGCAGCCCCCGGGACAGCCAAGAGACCCAGTACTTC. Protein: CAGSPRDSQETQYF.

This rearrangement joins TRBV2 to TRBJ1-5; D ambiguous. This CDR3 is 14 amino acids long. Germline CDR1 and CDR2: SNHLY and FYNNEI. V was pared by 2 bases and J by 1 base, with 6 bases between. The CDR3 nucleotides are TGTGCCAGCAGTGAACGCGGGAGCAATCAGCCCCAGCATTTT. Translating it yields CASSERGSNQPQHF.

This clone was observed a handful of times. V and J are TRBV7-9 and TRBJ2-7, with unresolved D. Looked up from germline, CDR1 is SEHNR and CDR2 is FQNEAQ (reference sequence). V was trimmed by 5 bases and J by 1 base, leaving 3 bases between them. The CDR3 loop spans 11 amino acids. CDR3 in amino acids: CASSPSYEQYF. The CDR3 DNA reads TGTGCCAGCAGCCCTTCCTACGAGCAGTACTTC.

This chain uses TRBV5-1 with TRBJ1-5; no clear D gene. V lost 4 bases and J 11 bases, leaving 19 bases between the germline ends. Germline V lookup: CDR1 SGHRS, CDR2 YFSETQ. This CDR3 has 14 amino acids. CDR3 sequence: CASSQAGLGEAQHF. The CDR3 coding sequence is TGCGCCAGCAGCCAGGCCGGTCTCGGGGAGGCCCAGCATTTT. The full variable domain, completed using reference TRBV5-1 and TRBJ1-5, is KAGVTQTPRYLIKTRGQQVTLSCSPISGHRSVSWYQQTPGQGLQFLFEYFSETQRNKGNFPGRFSGRQFSNSRSEMNVSTLELGDSALYLCASSQAGLGEAQHFGDGTRLSIL.

This chain uses TRBV4-1 with TRBJ2-2; maybe TRBD1 (6 bases). V lost 2 bases to trimming and J lost 0 bases, with 19 bases between them. This CDR3 has 19 residues. Germline V lookup: CDR1 MGHRA, CDR2 YSYEKL. The CDR3 spells CASSQFNRVVHANTGELFF. The DNA for the CDR3 is TGCGCCAGCAGCCAATTTAACAGGGTAGTCCACGCGAACACCGGGGAGCTGTTTTTT.

J is TRBJ1-2 and V is TRBV4-1; D not certain. V lost 1 base, J lost 3 bases, and 9 bases lay in between. Germline CDR1 reads MGHRA; CDR2 reads YSYEKL. This CDR3 spans 14 amino acids. CDR3 sequence (DNA): TGCGCCAGCAGCCAAGTAGGGAGCGACTATGGCTACACCTTC. Translation gives CASSQVGSDYGYTF.

This clone was seen just once. The genes are TRBV7-9 and TRBJ2-1; perhaps TRBD2 as D (6 bases). The CDR3 runs 14 residues. Between the trimmed V and J ends, which lost 4 bases and 4 bases, there was a span of 11 bases. Germline V lookup: CDR1 SEHNR, CDR2 FQNEAQ (reference sequence). The CDR3 sequence: CASSSQAGYNEQFF. CDR3 DNA: TGTGCCAGCAGCTCCCAGGCGGGATACAATGAGCAGTTCTTC.

V gene TRBV29-1 combines with J gene TRBJ1-5, with D maybe TRBD1 (5 bases). The CDR3 has 13 residues. From germline, CDR1 is SQVTM and CDR2 ANQGSEA. V lost 6 bases and J lost 7, with 16 bases in between. CDR3 residues: CSVLSGVGQPQHF. In DNA, the CDR3 is TGCAGCGTATTATCGGGGGTGGGACAGCCCCAGCATTTT.

The chain joins TRBV6-1 to TRBJ2-7; 7 nucleotides match TRBD2. The ends lost 8 bases at V and 6 bases at J; junction bases unmatched: 13. The CDR3 length is 14 residues. Germline V gives CDR1 MNHNS, CDR2 SASEGT. The CDR3 DNA sequence: TGTGCCAGCGGGGGGGGAGGGGAGAGTGGCGAGCAGTACTTC. It yields the protein CASGGGGESGEQYF.

J is TRBJ1-5 and V is TRBV6-5; D is perhaps TRBD1 (6 bases). Trimming shortened V by 9 bases and J by 3 bases, and 12 bases separated the two germline ends. The CDR3 loop spans 13 amino acids. The germline gives CDR1 MNHEY, CDR2 SVGAGI. The CDR3 region is CASGRGPNQPQHF. As DNA, the CDR3 is TGTGCCAGTGGACGGGGGCCCAATCAGCCCCAGCATTTT.